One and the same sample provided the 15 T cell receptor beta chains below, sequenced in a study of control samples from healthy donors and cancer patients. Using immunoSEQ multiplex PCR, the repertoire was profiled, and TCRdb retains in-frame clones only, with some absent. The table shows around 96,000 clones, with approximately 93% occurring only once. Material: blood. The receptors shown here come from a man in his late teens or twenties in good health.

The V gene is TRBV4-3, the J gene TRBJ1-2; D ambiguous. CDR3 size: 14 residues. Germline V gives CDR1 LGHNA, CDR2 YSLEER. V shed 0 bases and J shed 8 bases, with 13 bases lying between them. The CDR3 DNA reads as TGCGCCAGCAGCCAAGAAGGGAGGCCGTCGGGCTACACCTTC. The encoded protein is CASSQEGRPSGYTF.

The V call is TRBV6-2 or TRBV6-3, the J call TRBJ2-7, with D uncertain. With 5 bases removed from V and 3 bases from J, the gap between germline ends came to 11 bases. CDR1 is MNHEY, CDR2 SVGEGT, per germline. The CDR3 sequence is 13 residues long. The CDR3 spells CASSRGLIYEQYF. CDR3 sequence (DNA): TGTGCCAGCAGTCGTGGTCTCATCTACGAGCAGTACTTC.

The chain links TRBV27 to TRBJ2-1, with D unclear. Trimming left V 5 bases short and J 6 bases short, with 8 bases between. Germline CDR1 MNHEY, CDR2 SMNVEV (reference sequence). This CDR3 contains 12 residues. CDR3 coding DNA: TGTGCCAGCAGTGGGCGGTTCAATGAGCAGTTCTTC. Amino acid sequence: CASSGRFNEQFF.

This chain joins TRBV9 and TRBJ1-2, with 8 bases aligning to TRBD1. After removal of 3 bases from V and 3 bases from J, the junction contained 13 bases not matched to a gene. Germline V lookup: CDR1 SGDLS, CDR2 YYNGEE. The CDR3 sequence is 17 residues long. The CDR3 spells CASSGSGTGALHYGYTF. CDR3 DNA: TGTGCCAGCAGCGGATCCGGGACAGGTGCCTTACACTATGGCTACACCTTC.

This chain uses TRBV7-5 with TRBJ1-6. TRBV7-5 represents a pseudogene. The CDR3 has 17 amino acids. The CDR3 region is CARSLRAQSSYNSPLHF. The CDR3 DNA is TGTGCCAGAAGCTTAAGGGCACAGAGCTCCTATAATTCACCCCTCCACTTT.

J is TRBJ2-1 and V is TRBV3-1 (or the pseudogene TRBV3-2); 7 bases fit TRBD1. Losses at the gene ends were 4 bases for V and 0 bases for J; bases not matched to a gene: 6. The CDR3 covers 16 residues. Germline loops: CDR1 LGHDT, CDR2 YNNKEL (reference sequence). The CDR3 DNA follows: TGTGCCAGCAGCCGGGGACAGTCCCCCTCCTACAATGAGCAGTTCTTC. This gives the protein CASSRGQSPSYNEQFF.

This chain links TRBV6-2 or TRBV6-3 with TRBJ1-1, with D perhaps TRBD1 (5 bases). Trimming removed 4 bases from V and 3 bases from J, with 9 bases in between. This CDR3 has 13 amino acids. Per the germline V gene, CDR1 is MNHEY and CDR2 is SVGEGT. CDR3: CASSSAGDTEAFF. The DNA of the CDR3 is TGTGCCAGCAGTTCCGCGGGGGACACTGAAGCTTTCTTT.

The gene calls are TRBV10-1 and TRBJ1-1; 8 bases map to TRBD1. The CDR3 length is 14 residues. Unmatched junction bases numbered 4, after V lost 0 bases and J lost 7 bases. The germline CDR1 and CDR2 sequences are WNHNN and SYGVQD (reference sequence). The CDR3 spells CASSESTGGLEAFF. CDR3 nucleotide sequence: TGCGCCAGCAGTGAGTCAACAGGGGGACTTGAAGCTTTCTTT.

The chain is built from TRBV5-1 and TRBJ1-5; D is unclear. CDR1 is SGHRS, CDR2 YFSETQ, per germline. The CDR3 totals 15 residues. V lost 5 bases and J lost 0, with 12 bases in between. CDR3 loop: CASRADAYSNQPQHF. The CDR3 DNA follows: TGCGCCAGCAGGGCAGATGCGTATAGCAATCAGCCCCAGCATTTT.

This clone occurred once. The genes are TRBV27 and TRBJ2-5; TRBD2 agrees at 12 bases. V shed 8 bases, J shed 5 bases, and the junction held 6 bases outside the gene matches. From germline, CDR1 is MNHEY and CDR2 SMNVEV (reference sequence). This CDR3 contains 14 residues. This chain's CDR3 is CASRRLAGEETQYF. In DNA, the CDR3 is TGTGCCAGCCGAAGACTAGCGGGAGAGGAGACCCAGTACTTC.

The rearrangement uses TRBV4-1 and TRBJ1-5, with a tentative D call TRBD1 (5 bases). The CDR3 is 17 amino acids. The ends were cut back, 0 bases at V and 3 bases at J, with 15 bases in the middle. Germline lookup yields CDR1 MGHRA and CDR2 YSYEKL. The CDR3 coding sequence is TGCGCCAGCAGCCAAGATGGGCTCCGGGGGAACAATCAGCCCCAGCATTTT. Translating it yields CASSQDGLRGNNQPQHF.

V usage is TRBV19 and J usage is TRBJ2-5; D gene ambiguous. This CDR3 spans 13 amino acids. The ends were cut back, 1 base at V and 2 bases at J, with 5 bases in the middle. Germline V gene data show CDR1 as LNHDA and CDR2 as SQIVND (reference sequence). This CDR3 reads CASSIGGQETQYF. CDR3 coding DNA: TGTGCCAGTAGTATAGGGGGACAAGAGACCCAGTACTTC.

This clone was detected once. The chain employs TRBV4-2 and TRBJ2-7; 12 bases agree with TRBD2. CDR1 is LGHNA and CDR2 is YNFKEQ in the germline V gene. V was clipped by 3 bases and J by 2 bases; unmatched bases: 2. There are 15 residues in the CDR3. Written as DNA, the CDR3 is TGTGCCAGCAGCCAGCGACTAGCGGGAGCCTACGAGCAGTACTTC. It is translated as CASSQRLAGAYEQYF.

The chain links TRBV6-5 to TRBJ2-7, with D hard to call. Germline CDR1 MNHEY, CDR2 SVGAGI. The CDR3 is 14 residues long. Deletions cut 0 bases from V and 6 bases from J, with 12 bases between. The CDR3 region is CASSYSDGLVEQYF. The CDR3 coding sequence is TGTGCCAGCAGTTACTCGGATGGCCTGGTCGAGCAGTACTTC.

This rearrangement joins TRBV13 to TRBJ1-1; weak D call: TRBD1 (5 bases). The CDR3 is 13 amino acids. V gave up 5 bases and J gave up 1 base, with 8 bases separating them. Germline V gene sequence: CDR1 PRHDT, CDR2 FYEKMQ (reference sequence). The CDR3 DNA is TGTGCCAGCAGCGCGGGACGGAACACTGAAGCTTTCTTT. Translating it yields CASSAGRNTEAFF. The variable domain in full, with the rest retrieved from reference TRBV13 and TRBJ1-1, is AAGVIQSPRHLIKEKRETATLKCYPIPRHDTVYWYQQGPGQDPQFLISFYEKMQSDKGSIPDRFSAQQFSDYHSELNMSSLELGDSALYFCASSAGRNTEAFFGQGTRLTVV.